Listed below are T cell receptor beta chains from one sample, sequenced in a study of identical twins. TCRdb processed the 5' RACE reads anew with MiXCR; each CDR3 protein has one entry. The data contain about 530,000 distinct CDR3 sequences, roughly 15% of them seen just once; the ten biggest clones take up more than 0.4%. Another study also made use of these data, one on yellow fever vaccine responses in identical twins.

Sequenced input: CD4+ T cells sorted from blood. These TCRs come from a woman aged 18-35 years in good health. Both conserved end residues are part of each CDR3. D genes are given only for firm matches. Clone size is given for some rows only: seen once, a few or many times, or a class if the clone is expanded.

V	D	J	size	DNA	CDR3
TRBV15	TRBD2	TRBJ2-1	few	TGTGCCACCAATTTAAGGACTAGCGGGAGTGGTGAGCAGTTCTTC	CATNLRTSGSGEQFF
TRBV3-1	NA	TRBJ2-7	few	TGTGCCAGCAGCCAACTATACGAGCAGTACTTC	CASSQLYEQYF
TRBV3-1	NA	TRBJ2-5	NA	TGTGCCAGCAGCCAATCGGGCAGGTTGAGAGAGACCCAGTACTTC	CASSQSGRLRETQYF
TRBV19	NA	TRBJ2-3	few	TGTGCCAGTAGTGACACATTTCGCACAGATACGCAGTATTTT	CASSDTFRTDTQYF
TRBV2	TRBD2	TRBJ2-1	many	TGTGCCAGCAGGGTAGGGACTAGCGGGGTTAGCTCCTACAATGAGCAGTTCTTC	CASRVGTSGVSSYNEQFF
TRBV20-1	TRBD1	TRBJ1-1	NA	TGCAGTGCCACCCGTAGGACAGGGGGCACTGAAGCTTTCTTT	CSATRRTGGTEAFF
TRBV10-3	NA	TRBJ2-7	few	TGTGCCATCAGTGAGGCTGTCTACGAGCAGTACTTC	CAISEAVYEQYF
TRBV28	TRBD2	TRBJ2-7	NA	TGTGCCAGCAGTTTATCCAGGACTAGAAGAACCTACGAGCAGTACTTC	CASSLSRTRRTYEQYF
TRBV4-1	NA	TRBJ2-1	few	TGCGCCAGCAGCCAAGATTTTGCGGTAACGATAAAACTCTACAATGAGCAGTTCTTC	CASSQDFAVTIKLYNEQFF
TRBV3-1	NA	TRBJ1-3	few	TGTGCCAGCAGCCAAGCCAGTTCGTCAGGAAACACCATATATTTT	CASSQASSSGNTIYF
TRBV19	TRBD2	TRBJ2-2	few	TGTGCCAGTAGTCTAATAGCGGGGCAGAACACCGGGGAGCTGTTTTTT	CASSLIAGQNTGELFF
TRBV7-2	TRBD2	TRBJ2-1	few	TGTGCCAGCAGCCCGACTAGCGAAATCCACAATGAGCAGTTCTTC	CASSPTSEIHNEQFF
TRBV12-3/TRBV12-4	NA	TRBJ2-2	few	TGTGCCAGCAGTAGTATCTCCCACACCGGGGAGCTGTTTTTT	CASSSISHTGELFF
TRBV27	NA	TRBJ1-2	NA	TGTGCCAGCAGACAGGAGGGTAACTATGGCTACACCTTC	CASRQEGNYGYTF
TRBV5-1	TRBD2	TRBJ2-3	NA	TGCGCCAGCAGCTTGGCTAGCGGACAAGCGGATACGCAGTATTTT	CASSLASGQADTQYF
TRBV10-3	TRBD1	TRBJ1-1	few	TGTGCCATCAGTGAGCGGACAGGGGGAATGAACACTGAAGCTTTCTTT	CAISERTGGMNTEAFF
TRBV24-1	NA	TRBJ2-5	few	TGTGCCACCAGTGATTCGGCCCTGGAGGGCCTAGGGACCCAGTACTTC	CATSDSALEGLGTQYF
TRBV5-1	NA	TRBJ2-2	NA	TGCGCCAGCAGCTTGTTCAGAGACGGCGGGGAGCTGTTTTTT	CASSLFRDGGELFF
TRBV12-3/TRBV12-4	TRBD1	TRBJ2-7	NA	TGTGCCAGCGCCGGGACAGTTAATTACGAGCAGTACTTC	CASAGTVNYEQYF
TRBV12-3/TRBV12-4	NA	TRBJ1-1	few	TGTGCCAGCAGTCCTACGCCCCCGTACAGGGCGTTT	CASSPTPPYRAF
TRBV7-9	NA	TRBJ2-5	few	TGTGCCAGCAGCTTAGTTCCCTCCCTTTTCCAAGAGACCCAGTACTTC	CASSLVPSLFQETQYF
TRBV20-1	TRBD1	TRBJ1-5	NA	TGCAGTGCTAGAGATGGAGGACAGGCCAATCAGCCCCAGCATTTT	CSARDGGQANQPQHF
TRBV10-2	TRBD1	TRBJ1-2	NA	TGCGCCAGCAGGGGACAGGGAACAGGCACCTTC	CASRGQGTGTF
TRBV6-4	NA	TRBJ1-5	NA	TGTGCCAGCAGTGAACCGCACAGGGATAGCAATCAGCCCCAGCATTTT	CASSEPHRDSNQPQHF
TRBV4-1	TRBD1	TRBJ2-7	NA	TGCGCCAGCAGCCAAGCCCCCGGGGGACAGGGGTACGAGCAGTACTTC	CASSQAPGGQGYEQYF
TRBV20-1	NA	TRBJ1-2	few	TGCAGTGCTAGAGAATTTGGGAGAGGCTACACCTTC	CSAREFGRGYTF
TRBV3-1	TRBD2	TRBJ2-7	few	TGTGCCAGCAGCCCGACCGGAGGGTTAGCGGGAACCACCTACGAGCAGTACTTC	CASSPTGGLAGTTYEQYF
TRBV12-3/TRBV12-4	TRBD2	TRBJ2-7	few	TGTGCCAGCAGTTGGGGGGGGAGCTCCTACGAGCAGTACTTC	CASSWGGSSYEQYF
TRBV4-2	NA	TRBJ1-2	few	TGTGCCAGCAGCCAAGCCGGGTCCATCGATTATGGCTACACCTTC	CASSQAGSIDYGYTF
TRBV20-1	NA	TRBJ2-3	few	TGCAGTGCTAAGGTTGCAGGATGGGGTCCCACAGATACGCAGTATTTT	CSAKVAGWGPTDTQYF
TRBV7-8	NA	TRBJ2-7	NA	TGTGCCAGCAGCTGGTATAAACGGGACCCCTACGAGCAGTACTTC	CASSWYKRDPYEQYF
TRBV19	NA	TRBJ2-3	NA	TGTGCCACCCGACAGGGCACAGATACGCAGTATTTT	CATRQGTDTQYF
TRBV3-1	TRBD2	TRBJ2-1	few	TGTGCCAGCAGCCAAACTAGCGAGATTTTCTACAATGAGCAGTTCTTC	CASSQTSEIFYNEQFF
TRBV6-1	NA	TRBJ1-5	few	TGTGCCAGCAAGGGGGACCCCGGGGGTAGCAATCAGCCCCAGCATTTT	CASKGDPGGSNQPQHF
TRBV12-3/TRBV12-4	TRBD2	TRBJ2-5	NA	TGTGCCAGCAGTTTGGGGACTAGCGGGAGGAGGCTTCAAAGGGAGACCCAGTACTTC	CASSLGTSGRRLQRETQYF
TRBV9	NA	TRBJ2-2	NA	TGTGCCAGCAGCTCCAGGGGAGCGGGATTCACCGGGGAGCTGTTTTTT	CASSSRGAGFTGELFF